Below are 22 T cell receptor beta chains sequenced from a single sample in a study of blood T cell repertoires in COVID-19. The repertoire was sequenced with immunoSEQ multiplex PCR; TCRdb's copy has only in-frame clones and lacks some. This table holds some 220,000 clones, 75% to 90% found once. The sample consisted of PBMCs or T cells enriched from blood (not recorded which). Receptors originate from a young woman in a cohort exposed to, infected with or recovered from COVID-19 (not recorded which).

The CDR3 here is CASSGTGAEAFF. The CDR3 coding sequence is TGTGCCAGCAGCGGGACAGGGGCTGAAGCTTTCTTT. V and J are TRBV2 and TRBJ1-1; 10 bases are a match to TRBD1. J lost 6 bases, V lost 6 bases, and 1 base had no gene match. The CDR3 is 12 amino acids. Germline-derived CDR1 and CDR2 are SNHLY and FYNNEI.

V and J are TRBV27 and TRBJ2-2, with 7 bases that match TRBD1. The CDR3 length is 13 residues. V was clipped by 7 bases and J by 4 bases; unmatched bases: 3. Per the germline V gene, CDR1 is MNHEY and CDR2 is SMNVEV (reference sequence). The chain's CDR3 is CASKGQSTGELFF. CDR3 bases: TGTGCCAGCAAGGGACAGTCCACCGGGGAGCTGTTTTTT.

The rearrangement links TRBV27 to TRBJ1-6; D ambiguous. The germline gives CDR1 MNHEY, CDR2 SMNVEV (reference sequence). V gave up 6 bases and J gave up 7 bases, with 10 bases separating them. The CDR3 sequence is 13 residues long. The CDR3 DNA is TGTGCCAGCAGGGAGGGAGGCAATTCACCCCTCCACTTT. Protein sequence: CASREGGNSPLHF.

This chain uses TRBV9 with TRBJ2-2, with a tentative D call TRBD2 (6 bases). Germline CDR1 reads SGDLS; CDR2 reads YYNGEE. V gave up 0 bases and J gave up 0 bases, with 6 bases separating them. This CDR3 spans 15 amino acids. CDR3 sequence reads: CASSVAGANTGELFF. The DNA for the CDR3 is TGTGCCAGCAGCGTAGCGGGGGCGAACACCGGGGAGCTGTTTTTT.

This chain links TRBV6-5 with TRBJ1-3; tentatively, D is TRBD1 (5 bases). Germline V gene lookup returns CDR1 MNHEY and CDR2 SVGAGI. V dropped 6 bases and J dropped 4 bases, with 13 bases sitting between them. This CDR3 contains 14 residues. CDR3 residues: CASRTQAVGNTIYF. CDR3 coding DNA: TGTGCCAGCAGGACACAGGCGGTCGGAAACACCATATATTTT.

V is TRBV5-1 and J is TRBJ2-1, with D possibly matching TRBD2 (5 bases). Per the germline V gene, CDR1 is SGHRS and CDR2 is YFSETQ. The CDR3 sequence is 17 residues long. V was cut by 4 bases and J by 8 bases, with 25 bases left in between. CDR3 DNA: TGCGCCAGCAGCCCCCAGGATAGGCTAGCCGGGTTCGATGAGCAGTTCTTC. Its translation: CASSPQDRLAGFDEQFF.

The chain employs TRBV7-8 and TRBJ1-1, with a weak D call TRBD1 (6 bases). This CDR3 region has 13 residues. CDR1 is SGHVS and CDR2 is FQNEAQ in the germline V gene. Trimming pared 7 bases from V and 1 base from J, leaving 10 bases between. In nucleotides, the CDR3 is TGTGCCAGCACGCGGACAGCGAACACTGAAGCTTTCTTT. The encoded protein is CASTRTANTEAFF.

The chain carries TRBV15 and TRBJ1-5, with D possibly being TRBD1 (6 bases). Germline CDR1 is LNHNV and CDR2 is YYDKDF (reference sequence). Trimming stripped 1 base from V and 3 bases from J, with 10 bases between. The CDR3 loop spans 15 amino acids. In nucleotides, the CDR3 is TGTGCCACCAGCAGAGGGGCAGGGGACAATCAGCCCCAGCATTTT. This encodes CATSRGAGDNQPQHF.

This chain connects TRBV27 to TRBJ1-5, with TRBD1 as a possible D gene (6 bases). Germline CDR1 is MNHEY and CDR2 is SMNVEV (reference sequence). V lost 2 bases to trimming and J lost 2 bases, with 16 bases between them. The CDR3 runs to 17 residues. CDR3 amino acids: CASSLGPGDGGNQPQHF. CDR3 sequence (DNA): TGTGCCAGCAGTTTAGGTCCAGGGGACGGAGGCAATCAGCCCCAGCATTTT.

The V and J genes are TRBV27 and TRBJ1-6; 7 bases fit TRBD1. Losses at the gene ends were 6 bases for V and 5 bases for J; bases not matched to a gene: 7. CDR3 length: 15 amino acids. The germline gives CDR1 MNHEY, CDR2 SMNVEV (reference sequence). CDR3 loop: CASSPKGADNSPLHF. The CDR3 nucleotides are TGTGCCAGCAGCCCTAAGGGGGCCGATAATTCACCCCTCCACTTT.

This clone came up a few times. The rearrangement joins TRBV9 to TRBJ1-6; D is uncertain. The CDR3 length is 13 residues. CDR1 is SGDLS and CDR2 is YYNGEE in the germline V gene. Trimming took off 4 bases at V and 7 bases at J, with 9 bases between the two ends. The CDR3 sequence: CASSPTVNSPLHF. The CDR3 DNA reads as TGTGCCAGCAGCCCTACAGTAAATTCACCCCTCCACTTT.

This clone was seen only a few times. This chain joins TRBV6-5 and TRBJ2-7, with 7 bases aligning to TRBD2. The CDR3 contains 14 residues. Unmatched junction bases numbered 3, after V lost 2 bases and J lost 2 bases. Looked up from germline, CDR1 is MNHEY and CDR2 is SVGAGI. In DNA, the CDR3 is TGTGCCAGCAGTTACAGCGGGGAGACCTACGAGCAGTACTTC. Its protein is CASSYSGETYEQYF.

This chain connects TRBV7-9 to TRBJ2-7; D call uncertain. Germline V lookup: CDR1 SEHNR, CDR2 FQNEAQ (reference sequence). Trimming pared 6 bases from V and 4 bases from J, leaving 19 bases between. The CDR3 sequence is 15 residues long. Here the CDR3 reads CASRRTETSGYEQYF. The CDR3 DNA sequence: TGTGCCAGCAGAAGAACCGAGACTTCCGGGTACGAGCAGTACTTC. The full variable domain, in which reference TRBV7-9 and TRBJ2-7 provide the parts outside the CDR3, is DTGVSQNPRHKITKRGQNVTFRCDPISEHNRLYWYRQTLGQGPEFLTYFQNEAQLEKSRLLSDRFSAERPKGSFSTLEIQRTEQGDSAMYLCASRRTETSGYEQYFGPGTRLTVT.

This clone was picked up one time. The V gene is TRBV10-3, the J gene TRBJ2-6; 7 bases are shared with TRBD1. CDR1 is ENHRY and CDR2 is SYGVKD in the germline V gene. There are 16 residues in the CDR3. V shed 7 bases, J shed 0 bases, and the junction held 6 bases outside the gene matches. The CDR3 bases are TGTGCCATCAATCCGGGACAGAGCTCTGGGGCCAACGTCCTGACTTTC. It is translated as CAINPGQSSGANVLTF.

The rearrangement uses TRBV5-1 and TRBJ1-5; D gene unclear. The CDR3 loop spans 14 amino acids. Germline CDR1 reads SGHRS; CDR2 reads YFSETQ. Trimming took off 5 bases at V and 9 bases at J, with 18 bases between the two ends. CDR3 region: CASSFDGEGGPQHF. The CDR3 nucleotides are TGCGCCAGCAGTTTCGACGGGGAAGGAGGGCCCCAGCATTTT.

The CDR3 is CASQGGPGEKLFF. CDR3 bases: TGTGCCAGCCAGGGGGGCCCGGGAGAAAAACTGTTTTTT. The chain couples TRBV5-4 to TRBJ1-4; TRBD1 matches 7 bases. With 7 bases clipped from V and 8 bases from J, the junction kept 8 bases outside the gene matches. Germline loops: CDR1 SGHNT, CDR2 YYREEE (reference sequence). This CDR3 region has 13 residues.

This chain links TRBV7-9 with TRBJ2-2, with 12 positions matching TRBD2. V trimming: 4 bases; J trimming: 5 bases; junction bases outside the gene matches: 5. In germline, CDR1 is SEHNR, CDR2 FQNEAQ (reference sequence). The CDR3 length is 16 residues. The CDR3 DNA follows: TGTGCCAGCAGCTCCTCTAGCGGGGGGGCGACCGGGGAGCTGTTTTTT. It yields the protein CASSSSSGGATGELFF.

The genes are TRBV9 and TRBJ2-7; possibly TRBD1 for D (6 bases). Trimming took off 0 bases at V and 1 base at J, with 8 bases between the two ends. CDR3 length: 14 amino acids. Looked up from germline, CDR1 is SGDLS and CDR2 is YYNGEE. CDR3 in amino acids: CASSVVDRSYEQYF. CDR3 sequence (DNA): TGTGCCAGCAGCGTAGTGGACAGATCCTACGAGCAGTACTTC. Full variable domain (missing parts from reference TRBV9 and TRBJ2-7): DSGVTQTPKHLITATGQRVTLRCSPRSGDLSVYWYQQSLDQGLQFLIQYYNGEERAKGNILERFSAQQFPDLHSELNLSSLELGDSALYFCASSVVDRSYEQYFGPGTRLTVT.

The chain joins TRBV6-6 to TRBJ2-2, with 7 bases identical to TRBD1. This CDR3 has 16 residues. Germline trimming cut 5 bases from V and 4 bases from J; bases unmatched to any gene: 10. Germline V gene sequence: CDR1 MNHNY, CDR2 SVGAGI (reference sequence). CDR3: CASSPGLAGGTGELFF. DNA for the CDR3: TGTGCCAGCAGTCCTGGACTCGCAGGGGGCACCGGGGAGCTGTTTTTT.

V usage is TRBV9 and J usage is TRBJ1-3; D is perhaps TRBD1 (5 bases). In germline, CDR1 is SGDLS, CDR2 YYNGEE. The CDR3 totals 15 residues. Trimming removed 1 base at V and 4 bases at J, with 12 bases between. The CDR3 DNA follows: TGTGCCAGCAGCGTACGAGACAGTGTAGGAAACACCATATATTTT. Amino acids: CASSVRDSVGNTIYF.

The CDR3 region has the DNA TGTGCCAGTAGTATGCGGGGAGAGCTGTTTTTT. It is translated as CASSMRGELFF. The genes are TRBV19 and TRBJ2-2; tentative D call: TRBD2 (6 bases). V was trimmed by 3 bases and J by 11 bases, leaving 7 bases between them. The V gene's germline CDR1 is LNHDA and CDR2 SQIVND (reference sequence). This CDR3 has 11 amino acids.

The rearrangement links TRBV27 to TRBJ2-7, with 8 positions matching TRBD1. The junction had 12 bases not matched to a gene; V was cut back by 3 bases and J by 8 bases. The CDR3 contains 15 residues. CDR1 and CDR2 (germline): MNHEY, SMNVEV (reference sequence). The CDR3 here is CASSLRDRGNEKQYF. The CDR3 region has the DNA TGTGCCAGCAGTTTGAGAGACAGGGGTAATGAAAAGCAGTACTTC.